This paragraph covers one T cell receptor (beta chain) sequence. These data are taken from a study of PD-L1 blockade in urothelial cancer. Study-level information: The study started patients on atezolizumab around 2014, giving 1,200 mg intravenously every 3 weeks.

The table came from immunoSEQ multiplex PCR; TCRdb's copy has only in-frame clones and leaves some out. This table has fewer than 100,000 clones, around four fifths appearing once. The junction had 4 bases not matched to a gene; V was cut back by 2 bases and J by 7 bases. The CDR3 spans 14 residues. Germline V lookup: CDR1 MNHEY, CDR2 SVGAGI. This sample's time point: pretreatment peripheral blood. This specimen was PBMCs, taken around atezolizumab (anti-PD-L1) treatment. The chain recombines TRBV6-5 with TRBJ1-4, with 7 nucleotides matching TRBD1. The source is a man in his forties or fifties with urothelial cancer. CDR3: CASSYGQAAEKLFF. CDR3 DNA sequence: TGTGCCAGCAGTTACGGACAGGCTGCTGAAAAACTGTTTTTT.